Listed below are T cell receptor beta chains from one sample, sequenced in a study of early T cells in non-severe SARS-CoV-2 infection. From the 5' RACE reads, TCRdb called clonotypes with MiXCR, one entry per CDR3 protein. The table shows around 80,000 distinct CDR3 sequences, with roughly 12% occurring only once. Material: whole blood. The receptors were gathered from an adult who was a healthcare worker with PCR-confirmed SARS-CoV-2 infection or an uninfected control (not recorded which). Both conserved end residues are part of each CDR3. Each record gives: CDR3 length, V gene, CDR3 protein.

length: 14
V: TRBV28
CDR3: CASRIDGPNTEAFF

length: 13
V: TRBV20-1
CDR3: CSAPLGGKDTQYF

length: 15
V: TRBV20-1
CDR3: CSAILSVSSYNEQFF

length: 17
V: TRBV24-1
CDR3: CATSDSRLPGGNQPQHF

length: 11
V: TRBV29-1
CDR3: CSVRNYNEQFF

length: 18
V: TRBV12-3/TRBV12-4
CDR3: CASSFLWSGRSGANVLTF

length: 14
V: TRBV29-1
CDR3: CSVRGGANTGELFF

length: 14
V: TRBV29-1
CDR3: CSVEPMSGRSEQFF

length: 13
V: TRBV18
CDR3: CASSPTENTEAFF

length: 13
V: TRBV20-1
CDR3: CSAPGQGSDEQYF

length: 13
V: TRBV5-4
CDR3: CASSPTRGANAFF

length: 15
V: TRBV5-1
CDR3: CASSLEGGPPDTQYF

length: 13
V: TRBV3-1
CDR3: CASSPTGANEQYF

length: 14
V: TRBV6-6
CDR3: CASSQDGTNEKLFF

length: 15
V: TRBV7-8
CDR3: CASSHSGADNEKLFF

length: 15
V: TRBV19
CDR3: CASSIPSRGDYGYTF

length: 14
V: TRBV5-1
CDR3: CASSLATGGNEQFF